This TCR beta chain was captured by sequencing in a study of blood T cell repertoires in COVID-19 (dated by TCRdb to 2020 to 2022). Regarding the complete study: Samples from collaborators originated in the United States, Italy and Spain and spanned both the acute and convalescent phases of COVID-19. Subjects who had been exposed to COVID-19, were actively infected with it, or had recovered from it provided the deeply sampled blood TCRbeta repertoires that made up the dataset. Where HLA class I and class II types were available, the types were taken from metadata supplied by the sample provider, not from assay-based typing. The repertoires were released in a freely available public database meant as a resource for research on the immune response to SARS-CoV-2. Samples came from the ongoing ImmuneRACE study (first 160 participants) plus 1,254 subjects from 6 global collaborators. The prospective study material was composed of cDNA or gDNA derived from T cells, B-cell-depleted T cells, or PBMCs. Sample metadata almost always included a de-identified subject ID, COVID-19 status, age in years and sex.

TCRbeta CDR3 regions were amplified from genomic DNA by means of the immunoSEQ Assay, a bias-controlled multiplex PCR. The original methods were these. Within the assay, amplification of reference gene primers was used to estimate how many nucleated cells each sample contained. Sequence reads were collapsed and filtered to measure the absolute abundance of every unique TCRbeta CDR3 rearrangement. For each sample, productive Simpson clonality was calculated as the square root of Simpson's diversity index across productive rearrangements. The immuneACCESS repertoire file appears here via TCRdb, limited to in-frame rearrangements. These files lack a portion of the clones; in checked studies, under half of the deficit traces to unresolved V genes, and the cause of the others is not known. V, J and clone size are taken as reported in that table, and D and trimming were inferred from the DNA itself. This sample gives approximately 71,000 clones in total; roughly 87% of them show up just once. The ten largest clones represent roughly 13% of the sample.

To note about this clone: Its antigen has not been determined. No per-base quality is available; no much larger clone lies one base away.

CDR1 and CDR2 are drawn from the germline V gene: MDHEN, SYDVKM. The CDR3 starts with the cysteine, ends with the phenylalanine, and has 16 residues. The sequence is cut down to CDR3 DNA, 48 bases in frame from base 1. A distance of 17 bases separates the germline ends of V and J, which lose 4 bases and 1 base respectively. General findings and caveats noted by the study authors: The quantity of clinical and demographic metadata differed by source and by participant and was supplied without curation.

The collaborating institutions used their own protocols to collect whole blood in K2EDTA tubes. For TCRbeta analysis, collaborators shipped samples in one of three forms: frozen whole blood, isolated PBMCs, or DNA extracted from either of those sample types. Sequences were obtained from peripheral blood. The chain uses TRBV28 and TRBJ2-7; the D gene is perhaps TRBD2, from 5 matching bases. The TCR was taken from a woman over 75 with acute or convalescent COVID-19. The CDR3 reads CASSSQRVAWSYEQYF. The DNA is TGTGCCAGCAGTTCCCAACGAGTAGCGTGGTCCTACGAGCAGTACTTC.